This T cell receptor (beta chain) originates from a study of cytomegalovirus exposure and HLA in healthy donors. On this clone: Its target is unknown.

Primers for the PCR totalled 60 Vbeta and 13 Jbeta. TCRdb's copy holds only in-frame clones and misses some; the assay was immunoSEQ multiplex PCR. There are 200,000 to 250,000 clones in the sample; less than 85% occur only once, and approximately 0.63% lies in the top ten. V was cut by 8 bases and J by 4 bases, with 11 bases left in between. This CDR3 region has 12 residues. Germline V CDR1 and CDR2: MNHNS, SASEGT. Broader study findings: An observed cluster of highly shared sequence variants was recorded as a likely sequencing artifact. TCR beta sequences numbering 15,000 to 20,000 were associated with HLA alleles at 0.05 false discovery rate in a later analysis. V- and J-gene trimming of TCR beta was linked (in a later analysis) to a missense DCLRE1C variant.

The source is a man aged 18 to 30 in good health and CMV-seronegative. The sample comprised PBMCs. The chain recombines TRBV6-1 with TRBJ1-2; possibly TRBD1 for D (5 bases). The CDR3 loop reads CASDDRLYGYTF. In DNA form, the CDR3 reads TGTGCCAGCGACGACAGACTCTATGGCTACACCTTC.